Below are 24 T cell receptor beta chains sequenced from a single sample in a study of type 1 regulatory T cells. Via MiXCR, TCRdb re-called the reads, giving one row per CDR3 protein. The sample comprises about 14,000 distinct CDR3 sequences, approximately 13% of which are singletons, and just over 15% rests with the top ten. These receptors are not linked to any known antigen. The sequenced sample consisted of cultured T cells, either the whole culture or a sorted T cell fraction (not recorded which). These receptors originate from a human donor in good health.

This clonotype was seen ten or more times. V gene TRBV3-1 combines with J gene TRBJ2-1, with D perhaps being TRBD1 or TRBD2 (5 bases each). V lost 4 bases and J lost 10, with 17 bases in between. Germline-derived CDR1 and CDR2 are LGHDT and YNNKEL (reference sequence). The CDR3 is made up of 14 amino acids. CDR3 region: CASSRFWGSIEQFF. For the CDR3, the DNA is TGTGCCAGCAGCCGGTTTTGGGGGTCTATCGAGCAGTTCTTC.

The table lists this clonotype with a few counts. V is TRBV28 and J is TRBJ2-2; TRBD2 aligns across 9 bases. V lost 6 bases and J lost 3; bases outside the gene matches: 8. Germline V gene data show CDR1 as MDHEN and CDR2 as SYDVKM. The CDR3 runs 16 residues. The CDR3 nucleotides are TGTGCCAGCAGCCACCCGGGACTAGCATACACCGGGGAGCTGTTTTTT. Encoded protein: CASSHPGLAYTGELFF.

A word on this clonotype: A much larger clone sits a single nucleotide away, making a read error possible. The J gene is TRBJ2-3, the V gene TRBV28; D is possibly TRBD2 (6 bases). Trimming removed 7 bases from V and 4 bases from J, with 15 bases in between. This CDR3 comprises 14 residues. Per the germline V gene, CDR1 is MDHEN and CDR2 is SYDVKM. CDR3 nucleotides: TGTGCCAGCACGGAGGGTAGCAGGTCAGATACGCAGTATTTT. Amino acids: CASTEGSRSDTQYF.

This clonotype has a count of ten or more. This chain links TRBV20-1 with TRBJ2-2; the D is unclear. The germline V gene encodes CDR1 DFQATT and CDR2 SNEGSKA (reference sequence). V dropped 1 base and J dropped 4 bases, with 10 bases sitting between them. This CDR3 has 14 amino acids. The CDR3 DNA is TGCAGTGCTAGAGTTAACGCAGGCACCGGGGAGCTGTTTTTT. Its translation: CSARVNAGTGELFF.

This clonotype was seen repeatedly, ten times or more. The chain uses TRBV12-3 or TRBV12-4 and TRBJ1-6, with no clear D. V lost 8 bases, J lost 9 bases, and 17 bases lay in between. The CDR3 sequence is 14 residues long. DNA for the CDR3: TGTGCCAGCGGTACCGGGCAGAAAAGTTCACCCCTCCACTTT. This codes for CASGTGQKSSPLHF.

The CDR3 sequence: CASSAVSGDQPQHF. The CDR3 DNA is TGTGCCAGCAGTGCGGTATCAGGAGATCAGCCCCAGCATTTT. V usage is TRBV6-1 and J usage is TRBJ1-5; unclear D gene. Germline V gene data show CDR1 as MNHNS and CDR2 as SASEGT. CDR3 length: 14 residues. Trimming left V 4 bases short and J 5 bases short, with 12 bases between.

By share, this clonotype counts as medium-sized. The genes are TRBV6-2 or TRBV6-3 and TRBJ1-1; tentatively, D is TRBD1 (5 bases). CDR1 is MNHEY, CDR2 SVGEGT, per germline. CDR3 length: 14 residues. Trimming cost V 6 bases and J 1 base, with 12 bases left between them. The CDR3 DNA follows: TGTGCCAGCAGCAAAAATACAGGGAACACTGAAGCTTTCTTT. This encodes CASSKNTGNTEAFF.

The chain is built from TRBV2 and TRBJ2-2; tentatively, D is TRBD2 (7 bases). The CDR3 length is 14 residues. Germline CDR1 reads SNHLY; CDR2 reads FYNNEI. V lost 6 bases, J lost 3 bases, and 11 bases lay in between. CDR3 sequence (DNA): TGTGCCAGCAGGGGGGGGCGGGACACCGGGGAGCTGTTTTTT. It is translated as CASRGGRDTGELFF.

Many counts were recorded for this clonotype. This chain uses TRBV5-1 with TRBJ1-6; D unclear. Deletions cut 3 bases from V and 8 bases from J, with 6 bases between. The CDR3 extends over 12 amino acids. From germline, CDR1 is SGHRS and CDR2 YFSETQ. For the CDR3, the DNA is TGCGCCAGCAGCTCCCCGGATTCACCCCTCCACTTT. Translating it yields CASSSPDSPLHF.

The sample holds many counts of this clonotype. DNA of the CDR3: TGTGCCAGCTCACCGGTACTAAACACCGGGGAGCTGTTTTTT. Amino acids: CASSPVLNTGELFF. This chain joins TRBV18 and TRBJ2-2, with no clear D. The CDR3 loop spans 14 amino acids. V lost 3 bases to trimming and J lost 2 bases, with 7 bases between them. CDR1 is KGHSH and CDR2 is LQKENI in the germline V gene.

This clonotype was counted a few times. V is TRBV7-2 and J is TRBJ2-3; tentatively, D is TRBD2 (6 bases). This CDR3 contains 14 residues. V lost 4 bases, J lost 2 bases, and 10 bases lay in between. CDR1 SGHTA and CDR2 FQGNSA come from the germline V gene. The CDR3 bases are TGTGCCAGCAGCTCTGGGACTTTCACAGATACGCAGTATTTT. This sequence encodes CASSSGTFTDTQYF.

This clonotype was counted only a few times. A much larger clone lies one base from this, so it may be a read error. The CDR3: CASRVSSGRSDAQYF. For the CDR3, the DNA is TGCGCCAGCAGGGTATCGAGCGGGAGATCAGATGCGCAGTATTTT. The chain has TRBV5-1 and TRBJ2-3; 8 bases map to TRBD2. The CDR3 runs to 15 residues. Looked up from germline, CDR1 is SGHRS and CDR2 is YFSETQ. Variable domain in full (rest from reference TRBV5-1 and TRBJ2-3): KAGVTQTPRYLIKTRGQQVTLSCSPISGHRSVSWYQQTPGQGLQFLFEYFSETQRNKGNFPGRFSGRQFSNSRSEMNVSTLELGDSALYLCASRVSSGRSDAQYFGPGTRLTVL.

The chain uses TRBV7-2 and TRBJ2-7, with a possible D match to TRBD2 (5 bases). CDR3 size: 13 residues. Germline V gene sequence: CDR1 SGHTA, CDR2 FQGNSA. With 1 base removed from V and 6 bases from J, the gap between germline ends came to 10 bases. The CDR3 bases are TGTGCCAGCAGCTTAGGGGTTGGAGGCGAGCAGTACTTC. Translation gives CASSLGVGGEQYF.

This clonotype was found many times. The chain has TRBV29-1 and TRBJ2-3; D gene unclear. The CDR3 is made up of 14 amino acids. V gave up 3 bases and J gave up 4 bases, with 14 bases separating them. Looked up from germline, CDR1 is SQVTM and CDR2 is ANQGSEA. The CDR3 DNA reads as TGCAGCGTTGAGACCGCGCAGCGCGCAGATACGCAGTATTTT. Translated: CSVETAQRADTQYF.

The V and J genes are TRBV20-1 and TRBJ1-2; TRBD1 is a possible D gene (5 bases). The germline V gene has CDR1 DFQATT and CDR2 SNEGSKA (reference sequence). The CDR3 runs to 12 residues. Trimming took off 5 bases at V and 2 bases at J, with 9 bases between the two ends. This CDR3 is CSASQGNYGYTF. Here the CDR3 DNA reads TGCAGTGCTTCTCAGGGAAACTATGGCTACACCTTC.

This clonotype has a count of ten or more. J is TRBJ1-6 and V is TRBV11-2, with D possibly TRBD1 on 6 matching bases. CDR1 and CDR2 from the germline V gene are SGHAT and FQNNGV. V lost 5 bases and J 5 bases, leaving 10 bases between the germline ends. This CDR3 has 14 amino acids. CDR3 loop: CASSRGYDNSPLHF. CDR3 in DNA: TGTGCCAGCAGCAGGGGGTATGATAATTCACCCCTCCACTTT.

The V gene is TRBV20-1, the J gene TRBJ2-7, with 11 bases aligning to TRBD2. Trimming at V came to 7 bases and at J to 12 bases, leaving 14 bases not matched to a gene. The CDR3 totals 13 residues. Per germline, CDR1 DFQATT and CDR2 SNEGSKA (reference sequence). CDR3 sequence reads: CSVSPQLAGALYF. CDR3 DNA sequence: TGCAGTGTTTCCCCGCAACTAGCGGGAGCCCTGTACTTC.

In this sample, this clonotype turned up many times. The chain uses TRBV4-2 and TRBJ2-3; 10 bases match TRBD2. Germline loops: CDR1 LGHNA, CDR2 YNFKEQ. J lost 0 bases, V lost 0 bases, and 6 bases had no gene match. The CDR3 runs to 18 residues. CDR3 in amino acids: CASSQESLAGVSTDTQYF. Written as DNA, the CDR3 is TGTGCCAGCAGCCAAGAGAGTCTAGCGGGAGTGAGCACAGATACGCAGTATTTT.

Note on this clonotype: A far more abundant clone sits one base away, making this likely a read error. This CDR3 is missing its conserved last phenylalanine or tryptophan, likely due to a read error. The CDR3 loop reads CASSLLLGGEQYS. DNA for the CDR3: TGCGCCAGCAGCTTGTTACTAGGCGGCGAGCAGTACTCC. The J gene is TRBJ2-5, the V gene TRBV5-1; weak D call: TRBD2 (5 bases). Gene TRBJ2-7 matches the end of the DNA better, so the J call may be wrong. CDR1 and CDR2 (germline): SGHRS, YFSETQ. CDR3 length: 13 residues.

The table lists this clonotype with many counts. V gene TRBV28 combines with J gene TRBJ2-7; the D is unclear. The CDR3 sequence is 10 residues long. Deletions cut 10 bases from V and 9 bases from J, with 13 bases between. The germline CDR1 and CDR2 sequences are MDHEN and SYDVKM. The DNA of the CDR3 is TGTGCCACTGGTATGGTCGGGCAGTACTTC. The encoded protein is CATGMVGQYF.

This clonotype was recorded at least ten times. The chain has TRBV2 and TRBJ2-5; the D is unclear. CDR1 and CDR2 from the germline V gene are SNHLY and FYNNEI. The CDR3 runs 11 residues. Trimming shortened V by 7 bases and J by 1 base, and 4 bases separated the two germline ends. The CDR3 bases are TGTGCCAGCACCCCCCAAGAGACCCAGTACTTC. This codes for CASTPQETQYF.

This clonotype was observed at least ten times. The genes are TRBV9 and TRBJ2-5, with TRBD2 identical over 8 bases. V dropped 2 bases and J dropped 2; count of bases not matched to a gene: 8. Per germline, CDR1 SGDLS and CDR2 YYNGEE. This CDR3 contains 16 residues. The CDR3 coding sequence is TGTGCCAGCAGCGTCCACCCCCTAGCGGGTCAAGAGACCCAGTACTTC. This codes for CASSVHPLAGQETQYF.

This clonotype is medium-sized. J is TRBJ1-2 and V is TRBV9; a possible D gene is TRBD1 (6 bases). Trimming cost V 6 bases and J 4 bases, with 19 bases left between them. The CDR3 spans 15 residues. The germline V gene encodes CDR1 SGDLS and CDR2 YYNGEE. Here the CDR3 reads CASTKGGNQGYGYTF. The CDR3 coding sequence is TGTGCCAGCACAAAAGGGGGAAACCAGGGCTATGGCTACACCTTC.

The chain uses TRBV28 and TRBJ2-1; 9 bases match TRBD2. J gave up 2 bases and V 4 bases, and 0 bases lay outside the gene matches. Germline-derived CDR1 and CDR2 are MDHEN and SYDVKM. This CDR3 spans 14 amino acids. The chain's CDR3 is CASSSSGTYNEQFF. The CDR3 DNA is TGTGCCAGCAGTTCTAGCGGGACCTACAATGAGCAGTTCTTC. Variable domain in full (rest from reference TRBV28 and TRBJ2-1): DVKVTQSSRYLVKRTGEKVFLECVQDMDHENMFWYRQDPGLGLRLIYFSYDVKMKEKGDIPEGYSVSREKKERFSLILESASTNQTSMYLCASSSSGTYNEQFFGPGTRLTVL.